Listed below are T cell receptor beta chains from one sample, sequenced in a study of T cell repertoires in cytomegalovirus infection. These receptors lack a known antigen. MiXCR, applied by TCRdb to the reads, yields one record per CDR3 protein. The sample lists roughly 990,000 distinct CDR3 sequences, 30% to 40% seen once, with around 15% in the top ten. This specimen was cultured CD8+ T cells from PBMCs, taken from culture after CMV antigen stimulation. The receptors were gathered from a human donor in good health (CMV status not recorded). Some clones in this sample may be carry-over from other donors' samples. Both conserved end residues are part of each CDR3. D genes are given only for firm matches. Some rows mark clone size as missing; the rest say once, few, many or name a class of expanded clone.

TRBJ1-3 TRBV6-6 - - CASSISGQGRNTIYF TGTGCCAGCAGTATCTCTGGGCAGGGACGAAACACCATATATTTT
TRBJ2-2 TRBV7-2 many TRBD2 CASSSGLAGEMNTGELFF TGTGCCAGCAGCTCGGGACTAGCGGGGGAGATGAACACCGGGGAGCTGTTTTTT
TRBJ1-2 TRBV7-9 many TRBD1 CATSGQEIYNYGYTF TGTGCCACGTCGGGACAGGAGATCTATAACTATGGCTACACCTTC
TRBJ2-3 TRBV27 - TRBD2 CASRTSGGGRTDTQYF TGTGCCAGCAGGACTAGCGGGGGGGGTAGAACAGATACGCAGTATTTT
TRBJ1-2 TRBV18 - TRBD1 CASSLPGQPANF TGTGCCAGCTCACTCCCGGGACAGCCGGCTAACTTC
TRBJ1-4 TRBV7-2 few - CASSLTQGRGEKLFF TGTGCCAGCAGTCTTACGCAGGGGAGGGGTGAAAAACTGTTTTTT
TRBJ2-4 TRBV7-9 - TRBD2 CASIDGEGSSSGYF TGTGCCAGCATCGACGGGGAGGGGTCCTCCTCTGGGTACTTC
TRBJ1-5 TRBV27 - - CASSTTGINQPQHF TGTGCCAGCAGTACCACAGGGATCAATCAGCCCCAGCATTTT
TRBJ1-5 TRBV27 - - CASSLQADQPQHF TGTGCCAGCAGTCTACAGGCCGACCAGCCCCAGCATTTT
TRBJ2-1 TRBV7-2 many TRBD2 CASSLATGTSGGRYTYSSYNEQFF TGTGCCAGCAGCTTAGCTACCGGGACTAGCGGGGGGCGGTACACCTATAGCTCCTACAATGAGCAGTTCTTC
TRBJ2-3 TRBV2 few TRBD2 CASSEGSGGALGDTQYF TGTGCCAGCAGTGAAGGTAGCGGGGGGGCATTAGGAGATACGCAGTATTTT